The rows below give T cell receptor beta chains drawn from one sample of a study of T cell changes during pregnancy in multiple sclerosis. The table came from immunoSEQ multiplex PCR; TCRdb's copy has only in-frame clones and leaves some out. This repertoire shows under 130,000 clones, just over 90% found once; its top ten account for about 3%. The sequences come from peripheral blood, collected after pregnancy. The receptors come from a female donor with multiple sclerosis, enrolled in a pregnancy study. Each CDR3 is given with its conserved first and last residue. The D gene is left open where the match is weak. Not every row has a clone size; where given, it reads once, few, many or a size class.

V	J	D	size	CDR3	DNA
TRBV5-1	TRBJ2-3	TRBD2	-	CASSTGLAGVTDTQYF	TGCGCCAGCAGCACGGGACTAGCGGGGGTCACAGATACGCAGTATTTT
TRBV27	TRBJ1-5	-	-	CASSKAESNQPQHF	TGTGCCAGCAGTAAGGCGGAGAGCAATCAGCCCCAGCATTTT
TRBV6-5	TRBJ2-2	-	-	CASSGGGKNTGELFF	TGTGCCAGCAGCGGCGGAGGAAAAAACACCGGGGAGCTGTTTTTT
TRBV5-1	TRBJ1-4	TRBD1	-	CASSLVRGGDRNNEKLFF	TGCGCCAGCAGCTTGGTACGGGGCGGGGACAGGAATAATGAAAAACTGTTTTTT
TRBV7-3	TRBJ2-3	TRBD2	-	CASSLLAGGVTDTQYF	TGTGCCAGCAGCCTTCTAGCGGGGGGGGTCACAGATACGCAGTATTTT
TRBV28	TRBJ1-2	-	-	CASSFNDRARGGYTF	TGTGCCAGCAGTTTCAACGACCGCGCCCGCGGTGGCTACACCTTC
TRBV5-8	TRBJ2-5	-	-	CASSSGDNWEETQYF	TGTGCCAGCAGCTCCGGGGACAATTGGGAAGAGACCCAGTACTTC
TRBV27	TRBJ1-5	-	once	CASSVSPSNQPQHF	TGTGCCAGCAGCGTTAGTCCCAGCAATCAGCCCCAGCATTTT
TRBV6-5	TRBJ1-1	TRBD1	-	CASSPDRRSEAFF	TGTGCCAGCAGCCCGGACAGGCGCTCCGAAGCTTTCTTT
TRBV7-3	TRBJ2-5	TRBD1	once	CASSSGQGGQETQYF	TGTGCCAGCAGCTCGGGACAGGGTGGTCAAGAGACCCAGTACTTC
TRBV29-1	TRBJ1-5	-	few	CSVSGDSGNQPQHF	TGCAGCGTCTCGGGGGATTCGGGCAATCAGCCCCAGCATTTT
TRBV2	TRBJ2-3	TRBD2	-	CASSVTSGQTDTQYF	TGTGCCAGCAGTGTGACTAGCGGACAAACAGATACGCAGTATTTT